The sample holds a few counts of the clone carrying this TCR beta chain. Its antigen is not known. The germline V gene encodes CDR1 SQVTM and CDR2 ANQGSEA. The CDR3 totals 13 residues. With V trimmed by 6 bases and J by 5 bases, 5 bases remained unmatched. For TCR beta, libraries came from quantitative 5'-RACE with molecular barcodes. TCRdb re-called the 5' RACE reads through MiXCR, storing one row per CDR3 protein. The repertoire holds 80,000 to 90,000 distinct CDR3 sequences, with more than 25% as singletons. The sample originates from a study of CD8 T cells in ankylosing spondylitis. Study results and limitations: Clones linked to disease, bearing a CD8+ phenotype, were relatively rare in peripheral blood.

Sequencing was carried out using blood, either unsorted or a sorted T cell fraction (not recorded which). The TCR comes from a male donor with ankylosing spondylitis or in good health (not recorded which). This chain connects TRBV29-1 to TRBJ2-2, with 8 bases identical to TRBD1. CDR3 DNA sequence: TGCAGCGTGGGTAGACAGGGGACCGGGGAGCTGTTTTTT. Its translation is CSVGRQGTGELFF.